Listed here are 29 T cell receptor beta chains from one sample, sequenced in a study of naive and memory T cell subsets. Study-wide results and caveats: Especially in CD8 cells, naive repertoires contained a few larger clonotypes, possibly CD45RA-re-expressing memory cells.

An equimolar mix of two oligonucleotides served as the beta constant-region primer for TRBC1 and TRBC2. The ligated cDNA underwent four PCR rounds using SP2 and nested alpha and beta constant-region primers. MiXCR, run by TCRdb on the UMI-ligation and nested PCR reads, gives a single entry per CDR3 protein. The data hold over 110,000 distinct CDR3 sequences, with roughly a fifth observed a single time. No antigen is known for these receptors. The sequenced sample consisted of naive CD8+ T cells from blood. The receptors here all came from a human donor in good health.

V is TRBV28 and J is TRBJ1-1, with D perhaps matching TRBD1 (6 bases). The CDR3 runs to 14 residues. The ends were cut back, 3 bases at V and 8 bases at J, with 16 bases in the middle. CDR1 is MDHEN, CDR2 SYDVKM, per germline. Here the CDR3 reads CASSFAGEYWEAFF. The CDR3 region has the DNA TGTGCCAGCAGTTTCGCAGGGGAATACTGGGAAGCTTTCTTT.

This clonotype came up a few times. The chain is built from TRBV7-9 and TRBJ2-5; the D gene is possibly TRBD1 (6 bases). V lost 1 base to trimming and J lost 3 bases, with 6 bases between them. The germline V gene has CDR1 SEHNR and CDR2 FQNEAQ (reference sequence). The CDR3 contains 13 residues. The CDR3 coding sequence is TGTGCCAGCAGCTTAGAGGGGGAAGAGACCCAGTACTTC. As protein: CASSLEGEETQYF.

This clonotype was found a few times. The J gene is TRBJ1-6, the V gene TRBV27, with no clear D. The CDR3 consists of 13 residues. V was trimmed by 5 bases and J by 7 bases, leaving 9 bases between them. The V gene's germline CDR1 is MNHEY and CDR2 SMNVEV (reference sequence). CDR3 amino acids: CASSDLGNSPLHF. CDR3 sequence (DNA): TGTGCCAGCAGTGACCTGGGGAATTCACCCCTCCACTTT.

The V call is TRBV10-2, the J call TRBJ1-4, with a possible D match to TRBD1 (5 bases). This CDR3 has 15 amino acids. The germline V gene encodes CDR1 WSHSY and CDR2 SAAADI. Trimming removed 2 bases from V and 7 bases from J, with 14 bases in between. CDR3 sequence (DNA): TGCGCCAGCAGTGAGGACTCTGCCCAGGGTGAAAAACTGTTTTTT. This codes for CASSEDSAQGEKLFF.

The rearrangement joins TRBV20-1 to TRBJ2-7; 7 nucleotides agree with TRBD2. Looked up from germline, CDR1 is DFQATT and CDR2 is SNEGSKA (reference sequence). The CDR3 spans 18 residues. V lost 6 bases and J lost 3; bases outside the gene matches: 23. In nucleotides, the CDR3 is TGCAGTGCCAGTACTGAGACACCCCGGACCGGGACTAACTACGAGCAGTACTTC. Amino acids: CSASTETPRTGTNYEQYF.

This clonotype has just a few counts. The V call is TRBV20-1, the J call TRBJ2-7, with 8 bases that match TRBD2. Germline-derived CDR1 and CDR2 are DFQATT and SNEGSKA (reference sequence). Trimming at V came to 0 bases and at J to 4 bases, leaving 8 bases not matched to a gene. The CDR3 extends over 15 amino acids. CDR3 loop: CSARDPGSGNYEQYF. CDR3 nucleotides: TGCAGTGCTAGAGATCCGGGTAGCGGGAATTACGAGCAGTACTTC.

The V call is TRBV6-2 or TRBV6-3, the J call TRBJ2-1; 7 nucleotides align to TRBD2. This CDR3 contains 16 residues. The trim removed 3 bases at V and 5 bases at J, leaving 10 bases unmatched. The germline V gene encodes CDR1 MNHEY and CDR2 SVGEGT. This CDR3 reads CASSYEERGLHNEQFF. In nucleotides, the CDR3 is TGTGCCAGCAGTTATGAGGAGCGGGGATTACACAATGAGCAGTTCTTC.

The gene calls are TRBV28 and TRBJ2-1; TRBD2 matches 7 bases. Germline lookup yields CDR1 MDHEN and CDR2 SYDVKM. V lost 3 bases, J lost 6 bases, and 2 bases stayed unmatched. CDR3 length equals 13 residues. This CDR3 reads CASSFAGVNEQFF. CDR3 DNA sequence: TGTGCCAGCAGTTTTGCGGGAGTCAATGAGCAGTTCTTC.

The rearrangement joins TRBV27 to TRBJ1-2; unclear D gene. Germline-derived CDR1 and CDR2 are MNHEY and SMNVEV (reference sequence). V lost 2 bases and J lost 4, with 8 bases in between. The CDR3 sequence is 13 residues long. As DNA, the CDR3 is TGTGCCAGCAGTTTAAGTCAAAGCTATGGCTACACCTTC. Its translation: CASSLSQSYGYTF.

This clonotype was detected a few times. The chain carries TRBV28 and TRBJ2-2; D is uncertain. The germline gives CDR1 MDHEN, CDR2 SYDVKM. This CDR3 contains 13 residues. Trimming cost V 7 bases and J 4 bases, with 10 bases left between them. This CDR3 is CASTLGPTGELFF. CDR3 coding DNA: TGTGCCAGCACGCTAGGACCCACCGGGGAGCTGTTTTTT.

The chain is built from TRBV19 and TRBJ2-2; TRBD2 matches 10 bases. Trimming cost V 1 base and J 6 bases; bases outside gene matches: 8. The CDR3 covers 17 residues. Germline V gene data show CDR1 as LNHDA and CDR2 as SQIVND (reference sequence). Written as DNA, the CDR3 is TGTGCCAGTAGTATAGCCTGGAGCGGGAGGGCCGCCGGGGAGCTGTTTTTT. Its protein product is CASSIAWSGRAAGELFF.

The chain joins TRBV6-6 to TRBJ1-4; 10 bases are shared with TRBD1. CDR1 and CDR2 from the germline V gene are MNHNY and SVGAGI (reference sequence). The CDR3 is 15 amino acids. V was clipped by 5 bases and J by 7 bases; unmatched bases: 7. CDR3 region: CASSGRTGGSEKLFF. The CDR3 DNA reads as TGTGCCAGCAGTGGGAGGACAGGGGGTAGTGAAAAACTGTTTTTT.

The chain recombines TRBV7-9 with TRBJ2-1; 8 bases match TRBD1. Germline V gene data show CDR1 as SEHNR and CDR2 as FQNEAQ (reference sequence). J lost 4 bases, V lost 5 bases, and 7 bases had no gene match. The CDR3 has 15 amino acids. CDR3 sequence: CASSPSGTGYNEQFF. CDR3 nucleotides: TGTGCCAGCAGCCCCTCCGGGACAGGATACAATGAGCAGTTCTTC. Full variable domain (missing parts from reference TRBV7-9 and TRBJ2-1): DTGVSQNPRHKITKRGQNVTFRCDPISEHNRLYWYRQTLGQGPEFLTYFQNEAQLEKSRLLSDRFSAERPKGSFSTLEIQRTEQGDSAMYLCASSPSGTGYNEQFFGPGTRLTVL.

This chain uses TRBV20-1 with TRBJ2-7; 8 nucleotides line up with TRBD2. V lost 2 bases to trimming and J lost 5 bases; unmatched junction nucleotides: 14. The CDR3 extends over 16 amino acids. Germline CDR1 DFQATT, CDR2 SNEGSKA (reference sequence). In DNA form, the CDR3 reads TGCAGTGCTAGACCTATCCAACTGGGACTAGAAGACGAGCAGTACTTC. This codes for CSARPIQLGLEDEQYF.

The chain has TRBV27 and TRBJ2-3; D call uncertain. Per the germline V gene, CDR1 is MNHEY and CDR2 is SMNVEV (reference sequence). The germline V and J ends were trimmed by 2 bases and 2 bases, with 11 bases remaining between them. This CDR3 comprises 15 residues. The CDR3, as DNA: TGTGCCAGCAGTTTAGCGGACCAGGCCACAGATACGCAGTATTTT. Translating it yields CASSLADQATDTQYF.

The chain employs TRBV28 and TRBJ2-1; 7 bases are shared with TRBD1. The V gene end was trimmed by 1 base and the J gene end by 5 bases; junction bases not matched to a gene: 2. The CDR3 is 14 residues long. Germline V CDR1 and CDR2: MDHEN, SYDVKM. The CDR3 here is CASSLSGTDNEQFF. In nucleotides, the CDR3 is TGTGCCAGCAGTTTATCTGGGACAGACAATGAGCAGTTCTTC.

This clonotype was picked up a small number of times. The V call is TRBV5-1, the J call TRBJ1-1; D gene uncertain. The CDR3 runs 15 residues. CDR1 and CDR2 (germline): SGHRS, YFSETQ. The germline V and J ends were trimmed by 5 bases and 5 bases, with 19 bases remaining between them. The chain's CDR3 is CASSNTLFKGTEAFF. In DNA, the CDR3 is TGCGCCAGCAGTAACACTCTTTTCAAGGGAACTGAAGCTTTCTTT.

This clonotype has just a few counts. The genes are TRBV28 and TRBJ2-3; D remains ambiguous. V lost 5 bases, J lost 4 bases, and 25 bases lay in between. Germline-derived CDR1 and CDR2 are MDHEN and SYDVKM. There are 18 residues in the CDR3. The CDR3, as DNA: TGTGCCAGCAGTAAATCAGGAACACTCAATGATTGGCCAGATACGCAGTATTTT. Amino acids: CASSKSGTLNDWPDTQYF.

This clonotype was recorded a few times. The rearrangement uses TRBV4-1 and TRBJ1-6; no definite D call. The V gene lost 0 bases and the J gene lost 5 bases, with 11 bases spanning the gap. The CDR3 contains 16 residues. Germline V gene lookup returns CDR1 MGHRA and CDR2 YSYEKL. The CDR3 is CASSQDWTENNSPLHF. DNA for the CDR3: TGCGCCAGCAGCCAAGATTGGACCGAGAATAATTCACCCCTCCACTTT.

This clonotype was picked up a small number of times. The chain combines TRBV19 with TRBJ2-7, with TRBD2 identical over 11 bases. There are 15 residues in the CDR3. In germline, CDR1 is LNHDA, CDR2 SQIVND (reference sequence). Germline trimming cut 7 bases from V and 5 bases from J; bases unmatched to any gene: 10. The CDR3 region has the DNA TGTGCCAGTACCGATAAGACTAGCGGGATCGACGAGCAGTACTTC. Translation: CASTDKTSGIDEQYF.

The V and J genes are TRBV6-5 and TRBJ2-7; 13 bases are shared with TRBD2. J was trimmed by 5 bases and V by 0 bases; bases with no gene match: 1. Per germline, CDR1 MNHEY and CDR2 SVGAGI. The CDR3 totals 15 residues. This CDR3 is CASSYSLAGGNEQYF. The CDR3 DNA reads as TGTGCCAGCAGTTACTCACTAGCGGGAGGGAACGAGCAGTACTTC.

A few counts support this clonotype. V and J are TRBV5-5 and TRBJ2-5, with D unclear. V lost 3 bases, J lost 2 bases, and 8 bases lay in between. The CDR3 is made up of 13 amino acids. Germline V CDR1 and CDR2: SGHKS, YYEKEE (reference sequence). CDR3 sequence reads: CASSWLPQETQYF. DNA of the CDR3: TGTGCCAGCAGCTGGCTTCCTCAAGAGACCCAGTACTTC.

This chain links TRBV7-9 with TRBJ2-5, with D perhaps TRBD1 (5 bases). Germline CDR1 reads SEHNR; CDR2 reads FQNEAQ (reference sequence). With 8 bases removed from V and 4 bases from J, the gap between germline ends came to 17 bases. This CDR3 has 14 residues. The DNA of the CDR3 is TGTGCCAGCCGCAAACAGGATGGACGAGAGACCCAGTACTTC. Amino acids: CASRKQDGRETQYF.

This clonotype was picked up a small number of times. The gene calls are TRBV3-1 and TRBJ1-1; no clear D. The CDR3 is made up of 15 amino acids. V lost 4 bases and J 0 bases, leaving 12 bases between the germline ends. Germline V CDR1 and CDR2: LGHDT, YNNKEL (reference sequence). The CDR3, as DNA: TGTGCCAGCAGCCTCACGGCCGAAATGAACACTGAAGCTTTCTTT. This sequence encodes CASSLTAEMNTEAFF.

This clonotype has only a few counts. The V call is TRBV4-1, the J call TRBJ2-2, with D possibly being TRBD1 or TRBD2 (6 bases each). This CDR3 is 16 amino acids long. In germline, CDR1 is MGHRA, CDR2 YSYEKL. The ends were cut back, 1 base at V and 3 bases at J, with 12 bases in the middle. The CDR3 DNA is TGCGCCAGCAGCCAAGGGGGGGACATATACACCGGGGAGCTGTTTTTT. Its protein product is CASSQGGDIYTGELFF.

This chain links TRBV7-2 with TRBJ2-1; 8 bases agree with TRBD1. Trimming took 6 bases from V and 7 from J; bases not matched to a gene: 11. Germline V CDR1 and CDR2: SGHTA, FQGNSA. The CDR3 is 15 amino acids. Here the CDR3 reads CASRIEDREINEQFF. The CDR3 DNA reads TGTGCCAGCAGGATCGAGGACAGGGAAATAAATGAGCAGTTCTTC.

The chain carries TRBV20-1 and TRBJ2-7; possible D gene TRBD2, 6 bases. Germline values: CDR1 DFQATT, CDR2 SNEGSKA (reference sequence). This CDR3 is built from 13 residues. V shed 6 bases and J shed 0 bases, with 12 bases lying between them. CDR3 sequence reads: CSATDGSSYEQYF. In DNA, the CDR3 is TGCAGTGCGACAGACGGGAGCTCCTACGAGCAGTACTTC.

Here the CDR3 reads CSVVGDTQYF. CDR3 nucleotide sequence: TGCAGCGTTGTCGGGGATACGCAGTATTTT. This chain uses TRBV29-1 with TRBJ2-3; unclear D gene. The CDR3 extends over 10 amino acids. With 4 bases removed from V and 6 bases from J, the gap between germline ends came to 5 bases. Germline values: CDR1 SQVTM, CDR2 ANQGSEA.

This clonotype was seen only a few times. V gene TRBV20-1 combines with J gene TRBJ2-1; D remains unclear. The ends were cut back, 6 bases at V and 1 base at J, with 10 bases in the middle. The CDR3 runs to 13 residues. CDR1 is DFQATT and CDR2 is SNEGSKA in the germline V gene (reference sequence). Here the CDR3 reads CSASDPSYNEQFF. CDR3 nucleotide sequence: TGCAGTGCCAGCGATCCTTCCTACAATGAGCAGTTCTTC.